The 31 T cell receptor beta chains below come from one sample, sequenced in a study of T cells and Merkel cell carcinoma outcomes. The protocol was immunoSEQ multiplex PCR, while the TCRdb copy is restricted to in-frame clones and leaves out a portion. Altogether 14,000 or so clones are present, approximately 92% being singletons, with the ten largest covering roughly 2%. The sequenced material came from tumor tissue from Merkel cell carcinoma. All receptors come from a human donor with Merkel cell carcinoma.

V usage is TRBV9 and J usage is TRBJ1-1; D uncertain. Trimming removed 4 bases from V and 4 bases from J, with 14 bases in between. CDR3 size: 14 residues. CDR1 and CDR2 (germline): SGDLS, YYNGEE. CDR3 bases: TGTGCCAGCAGCCCGAACCCCCGAGGCACTGAAGCTTTCTTT. Protein product: CASSPNPRGTEAFF.

The chain employs TRBV7-2 and TRBJ1-2; D gene unclear. Between the trimmed V and J ends, which lost 5 bases and 3 bases, there was a span of 10 bases. CDR1 is SGHTA, CDR2 FQGNSA, per germline. This CDR3 region has 13 residues. CDR3 nucleotides: TGTGCCAGCAGCGCTTGGATCGACTATGGCTACACCTTC. It is translated as CASSAWIDYGYTF.

Only one count was recorded for this clone. This rearrangement joins TRBV28 to TRBJ2-7, with D unresolved. The length of the CDR3 is 13 residues. The V gene lost 3 bases and the J gene lost 7 bases, with 13 bases spanning the gap. Germline V lookup: CDR1 MDHEN, CDR2 SYDVKM. The CDR3 DNA follows: TGTGCCAGCAGTTTTTCCCTGATAGGGGAGCAGTACTTC. This gives the protein CASSFSLIGEQYF.

V usage is TRBV5-6 and J usage is TRBJ2-5; D is uncertain. The CDR3 is 12 amino acids. Trimming removed 1 base at V and 0 bases at J, with 1 base between. Germline V gene data show CDR1 as SGHDT and CDR2 as YYEEEE. DNA for the CDR3: TGTGCCAGCAGCTTGAACCAAGAGACCCAGTACTTC. It encodes CASSLNQETQYF.

The CDR3 loop reads CASSLALGGPNEQYF. The DNA for the CDR3 is TGTGCCAGCAGCTTAGCCCTGGGGGGGCCCAACGAGCAGTACTTC. The V and J genes are TRBV7-9 and TRBJ2-7; D perhaps matches TRBD2 (7 bases). Looked up from germline, CDR1 is SEHNR and CDR2 is FQNEAQ (reference sequence). V lost 0 bases, J lost 5 bases, and 14 bases lay in between. CDR3 size: 15 residues.

This chain joins TRBV18 and TRBJ1-5, with 8 bases identical to TRBD1. CDR3 length: 16 residues. Germline V gene sequence: CDR1 KGHSH, CDR2 LQKENI. V was pared by 3 bases and J by 6 bases, with 10 bases of the junction left unmatched. The CDR3 sequence: CASSPTQDRVVQPQHF. The DNA of the CDR3 is TGTGCCAGCTCACCTACCCAGGACAGGGTGGTTCAGCCCCAGCATTTT.

The chain links TRBV11-2 to TRBJ1-2; a possible D gene is TRBD1 (5 bases). The CDR3 length is 13 residues. Germline CDR1 SGHAT, CDR2 FQNNGV. The V gene lost 7 bases and the J gene lost 6 bases, with 15 bases spanning the gap. The CDR3 region has the DNA TGTGCCAGCACCTCCGGGGGTGCTAATGGCTACACCTTC. Its protein is CASTSGGANGYTF.

The chain uses TRBV7-2 and TRBJ2-5; weak D call: TRBD2 (6 bases). Germline V gene sequence: CDR1 SGHTA, CDR2 FQGNSA. The CDR3 spans 15 residues. V was pared by 1 base and J by 1 base, with 10 bases between. The CDR3 nucleotides are TGTGCCAGCAGCTTAGTTAGCGGTCTCCAAGAGACCCAGTACTTC. It yields the protein CASSLVSGLQETQYF.

This chain connects TRBV19 to TRBJ2-7, with TRBD1 matching over 10 bases. CDR1 is LNHDA and CDR2 is SQIVND in the germline V gene (reference sequence). V was clipped by 3 bases and J by 2 bases; unmatched bases: 4. This CDR3 region has 15 residues. The CDR3 sequence: CASSIYGQGAYEQYF. For the CDR3, the DNA is TGTGCCAGTAGTATCTACGGACAGGGGGCCTACGAGCAGTACTTC.

J is TRBJ1-1 and V is TRBV5-1; TRBD1 matches 9 bases. The V segment lost 0 bases and the J segment 6 bases; nucleotides outside the gene matches: 6. The CDR3 loop spans 15 amino acids. The V gene's germline CDR1 is SGHRS and CDR2 YFSETQ. This chain's CDR3 is CASSLGGTGYSEAFF. CDR3 in DNA: TGCGCCAGCAGCTTGGGGGGGACAGGGTACTCTGAAGCTTTCTTT. The full variable domain, rest sourced from reference TRBV5-1 and TRBJ1-1, is KAGVTQTPRYLIKTRGQQVTLSCSPISGHRSVSWYQQTPGQGLQFLFEYFSETQRNKGNFPGRFSGRQFSNSRSEMNVSTLELGDSALYLCASSLGGTGYSEAFFGQGTRLTVV.

The CDR3 sequence is CASSLDRGGYEQYF. The DNA of the CDR3 is TGTGCCAGCAGTCTCGACAGGGGTGGCTACGAGCAGTACTTC. V and J are TRBV7-2 and TRBJ2-7; 8 bases are shared with TRBD1. The ends lost 6 bases at V and 3 bases at J; junction bases unmatched: 7. The V gene's germline CDR1 is SGHTA and CDR2 FQGNSA. The CDR3 runs to 14 residues.

The chain joins TRBV7-2 to TRBJ2-2, with D hard to call. Germline V gene data show CDR1 as SGHTA and CDR2 as FQGNSA. The V end was cut by 1 base, the J end by 1 base, with 1 base between. There are 13 residues in the CDR3. CDR3 loop: CASSLGNTGELFF. The CDR3 region has the DNA TGTGCCAGCAGCTTAGGGAACACCGGGGAGCTGTTTTTT.

The J gene is TRBJ1-2, the V gene TRBV9, with D possibly being TRBD1 (5 bases). V was pared by 3 bases and J by 3 bases, with 12 bases between. CDR3 length equals 14 residues. The germline V gene encodes CDR1 SGDLS and CDR2 YYNGEE. The CDR3 loop reads CASSASGRDYGYTF. CDR3 bases: TGTGCCAGCAGCGCCAGCGGCAGGGACTATGGCTACACCTTC.

The genes are TRBV18 and TRBJ1-1; 8 bases are a match to TRBD1. Per the germline V gene, CDR1 is KGHSH and CDR2 is LQKENI. The CDR3 spans 15 residues. Trimming at V came to 2 bases and at J to 1 base, leaving 3 bases not matched to a gene. This CDR3 is CASSPSQGANTEAFF. Written as DNA, the CDR3 is TGTGCCAGCTCACCATCGCAGGGGGCGAACACTGAAGCTTTCTTT. Based on the CDR3 plus reference TRBV18 and TRBJ1-1, the full variable domain is NAGVMQNPRHLVRRRGQEARLRCSPMKGHSHVYWYRQLPEEGLKFMVYLQKENIIDESGMPKERFSAEFPKEGPSILRIQQVVRGDSAAYFCASSPSQGANTEAFFGQGTRLTVV.

The J gene is TRBJ2-3, the V gene TRBV13; D perhaps matches TRBD1 (7 bases). This CDR3 contains 14 residues. Trimming took 3 bases from V and 3 from J, leaving 10 bases between them. Per the germline V gene, CDR1 is PRHDT and CDR2 is FYEKMQ (reference sequence). CDR3 nucleotide sequence: TGTGCCAGCAGCTTCAGGGGGGTAACAGATACGCAGTATTTT. It translates to CASSFRGVTDTQYF.

The J gene is TRBJ1-1, the V gene TRBV18; 11 bases fit TRBD1. The junction had 2 bases not matched to a gene; V was cut back by 3 bases and J by 5 bases. The CDR3 is 14 amino acids. From germline, CDR1 is KGHSH and CDR2 LQKENI. In DNA form, the CDR3 reads TGTGCCAGCTCACCGGGGACAGGGGGAACTGAAGCTTTCTTT. It encodes CASSPGTGGTEAFF.

Comments on this clone: The junction departs from the called germline gene at one end, perhaps through a read error. This sequence joins TRBV29-1 and TRBJ1-1, with 7 bases lining up with TRBD1. The CDR3 has 13 residues. Germline CDR1 and CDR2: SQVTM and ANQGSEA. DNA of the CDR3: TGCAGCGTTGGGGACAGACAAAACACTGAAGTTTTCTTT. Its protein product is CSVGDRQNTEVFF.

The chain links TRBV19 to TRBJ2-1; D is tentatively TRBD1 or TRBD2 (5 bases each). There are 14 residues in the CDR3. The ends were cut back, 5 bases at V and 7 bases at J, with 15 bases in the middle. Germline V lookup: CDR1 LNHDA, CDR2 SQIVND (reference sequence). CDR3 bases: TGTGCCAGTAGTTCGGGACCAGTGAGAAATGAGCAGTTCTTC. Amino acids: CASSSGPVRNEQFF.

The sample holds one count of this clone. The CDR3 bases are TGCGCCAGCAGCTTGGAAGGAAACGGTGAAGCTTTCTTT. Encoded protein: CASSLEGNGEAFF. The rearrangement uses TRBV5-1 and TRBJ1-1; D unclear. CDR3 length: 13 amino acids. Germline CDR1 and CDR2: SGHRS and YFSETQ. V was clipped by 0 bases and J by 7 bases, with 10 bases between them.

The chain carries TRBV28 and TRBJ2-7; the match to TRBD1 covers 9 bases. Germline CDR1 MDHEN, CDR2 SYDVKM. V lost 0 bases to trimming and J lost 5 bases; unmatched junction nucleotides: 11. The CDR3 loop spans 17 amino acids. CDR3 sequence reads: CASSLWSGQGFRNEQYF. CDR3 sequence (DNA): TGTGCCAGCAGTTTATGGTCGGGACAGGGATTTAGGAACGAGCAGTACTTC.

The rearrangement uses TRBV5-1 and TRBJ1-5; D is perhaps TRBD1 (5 bases). The J call may not be correct, given that the DNA end is closer to TRBJ2-3. Germline V gene data show CDR1 as SGHRS and CDR2 as YFSETQ. The CDR3 has 14 amino acids. The CDR3 nucleotides are TGCGCCAGCAGCTTGGGGGGCCCCAATCAGCCCCAGTATTTT. Protein product: CASSLGGPNQPQYF.

This sequence joins TRBV7-9 and TRBJ2-7, with D perhaps TRBD1 (6 bases). V lost 6 bases and J 2 bases, leaving 17 bases between the germline ends. Germline loops: CDR1 SEHNR, CDR2 FQNEAQ (reference sequence). The CDR3 has 15 amino acids. CDR3 bases: TGTGCCAGCAGTTCAAGTCAGGGGTCTCCCTACGAGCAGTACTTC. Protein product: CASSSSQGSPYEQYF.

The V call is TRBV18, the J call TRBJ1-2; no firm D call. The V gene's germline CDR1 is KGHSH and CDR2 LQKENI. The V end was cut by 5 bases, the J end by 2 bases, with 9 bases between. CDR3 length: 13 amino acids. The CDR3 here is CASSNGVNYGYTF. In DNA form, the CDR3 reads TGTGCCAGCTCAAATGGGGTGAACTATGGCTACACCTTC.

The chain uses TRBV2 and TRBJ2-1; 9 bases are shared with TRBD1. Per the germline V gene, CDR1 is SNHLY and CDR2 is FYNNEI. The V gene end was trimmed by 5 bases and the J gene end by 7 bases; junction bases not matched to a gene: 6. The CDR3 spans 14 residues. The CDR3 DNA reads as TGTGCCAGCAGTCGGGACAGGGCATGGAATGAGCAGTTCTTC. It is translated as CASSRDRAWNEQFF.

This rearrangement joins TRBV30 to TRBJ2-1; a weak D match, TRBD1 (6 bases). Germline V gene sequence: CDR1 GTSNPN, CDR2 SVGIG (reference sequence). This CDR3 comprises 15 residues. Trimming removed 4 bases from V and 12 bases from J, with 25 bases in between. The CDR3 DNA reads TGTGCCTGGACCCAAGGGAGTCCGACGTTCAGGGGGCAGTTCTTC. It encodes CAWTQGSPTFRGQFF.

The chain joins TRBV7-2 to TRBJ2-1; D not certain. Germline V gives CDR1 SGHTA, CDR2 FQGNSA. The CDR3 consists of 12 residues. Trimming removed 3 bases at V and 8 bases at J, with 8 bases between. CDR3: CASSLLLYEQFF. In DNA form, the CDR3 reads TGTGCCAGCAGCTTGCTTCTATATGAGCAGTTCTTC.

The chain employs TRBV25-1 and TRBJ2-7; maybe TRBD2 (6 bases). CDR1 and CDR2 from the germline V gene are MGHDK and SYGVNS. There are 15 residues in the CDR3. Between the trimmed V and J ends, which lost 4 bases and 1 base, there was a span of 14 bases. The CDR3 DNA is TGTGCCAGCAGTGTCCTCCCGGGACTTTCCTACGAGCAGTACTTC. Its protein product is CASSVLPGLSYEQYF.

This clone was observed once. The chain links TRBV6-5 to TRBJ1-5; 7 nucleotides agree with TRBD1. CDR1 and CDR2 (germline): MNHEY, SVGAGI. V lost 6 bases, J lost 0 bases, and 5 bases stayed unmatched. This CDR3 is 15 amino acids long. Here the CDR3 DNA reads TGTGCCAGCAGGCAATGGGACAGTAGCAATCAGCCCCAGCATTTT. Translation: CASRQWDSSNQPQHF.

The J gene is TRBJ2-2, the V gene TRBV12-5; D gene ambiguous. Germline CDR1 LGHNT, CDR2 FRNRAP. CDR3 length: 14 residues. Trimming took 4 bases from V and 5 from J, leaving 11 bases between them. The CDR3 region has the DNA TGTGCTAGTGGTTCCGATGCTTGGACCGGGGAGCTGTTTTTT. Amino acid sequence: CASGSDAWTGELFF.

The chain joins TRBV5-1 to TRBJ1-3; no firm D call. Germline CDR1 is SGHRS and CDR2 is YFSETQ. This CDR3 contains 14 residues. V was shortened by 1 base and J by 4 bases, with 9 bases between the two germline ends. CDR3 DNA: TGCGCCAGCAGCTTGTTTCCGGGAGGAAACACCATATATTTT. Amino acids: CASSLFPGGNTIYF.

Comment on this clone: Germline is not matched at one junction end, which may reflect a read error. The rearrangement links TRBV6-6 to TRBJ2-2, with 7 positions matching TRBD1. The CDR3 length is 13 residues. Germline values: CDR1 MNHNY, CDR2 SVGAGI (reference sequence). CDR3 nucleotides: TGTGCCAGCAGGACAGGGTCCACCAGGGAGCTGTTTTTT. This translates into CASRTGSTRELFF.